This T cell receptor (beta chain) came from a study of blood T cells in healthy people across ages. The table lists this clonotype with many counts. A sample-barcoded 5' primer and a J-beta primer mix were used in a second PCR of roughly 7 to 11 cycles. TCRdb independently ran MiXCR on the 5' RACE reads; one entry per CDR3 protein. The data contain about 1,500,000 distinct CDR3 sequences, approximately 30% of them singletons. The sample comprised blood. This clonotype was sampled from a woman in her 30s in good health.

CDR3 nucleotide sequence: TGTGCCAGCAGCCATAGCGGGAGTAACTACAATGAGCAGTTCTTC. It specifies CASSHSGSNYNEQFF. The rearrangement uses TRBV12-3 or TRBV12-4 and TRBJ2-1; 9 nucleotides align to TRBD2. The CDR3 is made up of 15 amino acids. V was clipped by 6 bases and J by 3 bases; unmatched bases: 6.